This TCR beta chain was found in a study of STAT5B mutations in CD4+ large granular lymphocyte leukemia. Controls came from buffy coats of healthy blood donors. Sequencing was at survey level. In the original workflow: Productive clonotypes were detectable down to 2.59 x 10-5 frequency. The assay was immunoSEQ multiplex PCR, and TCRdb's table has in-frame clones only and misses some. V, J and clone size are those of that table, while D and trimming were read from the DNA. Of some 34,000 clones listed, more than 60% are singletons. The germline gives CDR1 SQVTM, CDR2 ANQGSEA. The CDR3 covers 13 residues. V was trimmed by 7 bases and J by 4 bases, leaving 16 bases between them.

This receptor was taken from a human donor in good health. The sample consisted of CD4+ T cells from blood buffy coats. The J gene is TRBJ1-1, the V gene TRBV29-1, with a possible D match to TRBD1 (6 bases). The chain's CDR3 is CSAYIQGPTEAFF. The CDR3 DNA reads TGCAGCGCCTACATACAGGGTCCCACTGAAGCTTTCTTT. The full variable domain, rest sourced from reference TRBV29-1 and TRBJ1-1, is SAVISQKPSRDICQRGTSLTIQCQVDSQVTMMFWYRQQPGQSLTLIATANQGSEATYESGFVIDKFPISRPNLTFSTLTVSNMSPEDSSIYLCSAYIQGPTEAFFGQGTRLTVV.